The subject of this entry is one T cell receptor (beta chain). Construction of the TCRbeta library involved unique molecular identifiers. TCRdb reanalysed the PCR reads using MiXCR and keeps one entry per CDR3 protein. The profile shows a few hundred thousand distinct CDR3 sequences, about a tenth of them singletons. CDR1 and CDR2 from the germline V gene are DFQATT and SNEGSKA (reference sequence). The CDR3 totals 12 residues. Trimming pared 6 bases from V and 5 bases from J, leaving 13 bases between. The source of the sample is a study of T-cell reconstitution after alpha-beta-depleted transplantation in children.

Sample: PBMCs from the stem cell graft donor, taken from the stem cell graft. The chain couples TRBV20-1 to TRBJ1-1; D uncertain. The sequence was obtained from a human donor who donated a stem cell graft to a child with acute lymphoblastic leukemia. Here the CDR3 reads CSALRGLTEAFF. The CDR3 coding sequence is TGCAGTGCACTTCGAGGATTGACTGAAGCTTTCTTT.